The rows below give T cell receptor beta chains drawn from one sample of a study of T cell responses to AZD1222 COVID-19 vaccine. This table comes from immunoSEQ multiplex PCR, and its TCRdb copy is limited to in-frame clones, with some not included. The profile shows about 76,000 clones, over 65% of them singletons. The sample here was peripheral blood, taken 28 days after the second dose of the MenACWY control vaccine. The receptor set was obtained from an adult who received the MenACWY meningococcal vaccine as a control. Each CDR3 is given with its conserved first and last residue. A D gene is named only where the DNA matches it firmly. The size entry is marked missing in some rows and otherwise reads once, few, many or a size class.

J,D,V,length,size,DNA,CDR3
TRBJ1-2,NA,TRBV4-1,14,NA,TGCGCCAGCAGCCAAGAACAGACCAACTATGGCTACACCTTC,CASSQEQTNYGYTF
TRBJ1-2,NA,TRBV24-1,13,once,TGTGCCACCTCGGGAGAAGGGGACTATGGCTACACCTTC,CATSGEGDYGYTF
TRBJ1-1,NA,TRBV7-2,12,NA,TGTGCCAGCAGCCAGGGGTACACTGAAGCTTTCTTT,CASSQGYTEAFF
TRBJ2-1,NA,TRBV4-1,14,medium-sized,TGCGCCAGCAGGCAAACGGAGACCTACAATGAGCAGTTCTTC,CASRQTETYNEQFF
TRBJ2-7,NA,TRBV4-1,16,NA,TGCGCCAGCAGCTTCAATGATGACACTTCAACCTACGAGCAGTACTTC,CASSFNDDTSTYEQYF
TRBJ2-7,NA,TRBV6-1,14,NA,TGTGCCAGCAGTGAAGACGTTGTGGTCAGCGAGCAGTACTTC,CASSEDVVVSEQYF
TRBJ2-1,NA,TRBV5-6,14,NA,TGTGCCAGCAGCCCTGCGGTAGCGGAAAATGAGCAGTTCTTC,CASSPAVAENEQFF
TRBJ1-1,NA,TRBV15,14,NA,TGTGCCACCAGCAGAGAGATGGTGGGAACTGAAGCTTTCTTT,CATSREMVGTEAFF
TRBJ1-3,NA,TRBV7-2,14,NA,TGTGCCAGCAGCCTCTTAGGGCCTGGAAACACCATATATTTT,CASSLLGPGNTIYF
TRBJ2-5,NA,TRBV4-3,13,NA,TGCGCCAGCAGCCAAGACCGCTCTGAGACCCAGTACTTC,CASSQDRSETQYF
TRBJ2-5,NA,TRBV5-1,11,NA,TGCGCCAGCAGCTTGAAGGAGACCCAGTACTTC,CASSLKETQYF
TRBJ1-1,NA,TRBV5-1,16,NA,TGCGCCAGCAGCTTGGTCCCGACAGGCATGAACACTGAAGCTTTCTTT,CASSLVPTGMNTEAFF
TRBJ1-1,NA,TRBV5-8,13,NA,TGTGCCAGCAGCTTGAAGGGCTCCCCGAGAGCTTTCTTT,CASSLKGSPRAFF
TRBJ2-5,NA,TRBV28,17,few,TGTGCCAGCAGTTTAAGTCTTTATGGCCGGGCGCGGGAGACCCAGTACTTC,CASSLSLYGRARETQYF